Presented here are 27 T cell receptor beta chains from one specimen sequenced in a study of blood T cell repertoires in COVID-19. Assay used: immunoSEQ multiplex PCR; TCRdb lists only in-frame clones, some missing. Seen here are 250,000 or so clones, roughly 86% observed once, and the top ten hold around 5%. Source material: peripheral blood. These receptors all stem from a woman aged 55-70 years with COVID-19, enrolled during active disease.

The chain is built from TRBV27 and TRBJ2-1; 10 bases fit TRBD2. The junction had 7 bases not matched to a gene; V was cut back by 0 bases and J by 14 bases. Germline CDR1 and CDR2: MNHEY and SMNVEV (reference sequence). The CDR3 covers 14 residues. The CDR3 sequence is CASSLSRLAGEKFF. The CDR3 DNA sequence: TGTGCCAGCAGTTTATCAAGGCTAGCGGGAGAGAAGTTCTTC.

The chain joins TRBV27 to TRBJ2-1, with 7 positions matching TRBD2. Trimming at V came to 4 bases and at J to 6 bases, leaving 9 bases not matched to a gene. Germline assignment: CDR1 MNHEY and CDR2 SMNVEV (reference sequence). The CDR3 runs to 15 residues. The CDR3 protein is CASSSWWEGPNEQFF. The CDR3 DNA is TGTGCCAGCAGTTCTTGGTGGGAGGGCCCCAATGAGCAGTTCTTC.

This sequence joins TRBV5-6 and TRBJ2-5, with 12 nucleotides matching TRBD2. V gave up 5 bases and J gave up 2 bases; unmatched junction bases: 4. The V gene's germline CDR1 is SGHDT and CDR2 YYEEEE. The CDR3 consists of 15 residues. As DNA, the CDR3 is TGTGCCAGCAGTCCACTAGCGGGAGGACAAGAGACCCAGTACTTC. This translates into CASSPLAGGQETQYF.

The chain joins TRBV7-3 to TRBJ2-6; the D is unclear. The ends were cut back, 5 bases at V and 1 base at J, with 9 bases in the middle. The V gene's germline CDR1 is SGHTA and CDR2 FQGTGA. The CDR3 extends over 15 amino acids. The CDR3 DNA is TGTGCCAGCAGCCTTCTGGAGTCTGGGGCCAACGTCCTGACTTTC. It is translated as CASSLLESGANVLTF.

V gene TRBV7-6 combines with J gene TRBJ2-7, with no clear D. Trimming took off 0 bases at V and 6 bases at J, with 15 bases between the two ends. Germline V gives CDR1 SGHVS, CDR2 FNYEAQ. This CDR3 is 15 amino acids long. CDR3 in DNA: TGTGCCAGCAGCTTAGCCCCAGGAAGACAAAGCGAGCAGTACTTC. Translation: CASSLAPGRQSEQYF. Full variable domain (rest looked up from reference TRBV7-6 and TRBJ2-7): GAGVSQSPRYKVTKRGQDVALRCDPISGHVSLYWYRQALGQGPEFLTYFNYEAQQDKSGLPNDRFSAERPEGSISTLTIQRTEQRDSAMYRCASSLAPGRQSEQYFGPGTRLTVT.

The chain couples TRBV10-2 to TRBJ1-6; perhaps TRBD1 as D (5 bases). Germline values: CDR1 WSHSY, CDR2 SAAADI. Deletions cut 7 bases from V and 7 bases from J, with 17 bases between. The CDR3 has 15 residues. CDR3 coding DNA: TGCGCCAGCACCCAACCTCGGGGGGGAAATTCACCCCTCCACTTT. This encodes CASTQPRGGNSPLHF.

The chain couples TRBV5-6 to TRBJ2-5, with 8 bases lining up with TRBD1. Germline-derived CDR1 and CDR2 are SGHDT and YYEEEE. Trimming at V came to 4 bases and at J to 4 bases, leaving 9 bases not matched to a gene. The CDR3 extends over 15 amino acids. The CDR3 region is CASSPRQGIGETQYF. CDR3 bases: TGTGCCAGCAGCCCGCGACAGGGGATAGGAGAGACCCAGTACTTC.

The chain couples TRBV6-5 to TRBJ2-5, with a possible D match to TRBD2 (5 bases). Trimming shortened V by 6 bases and J by 7 bases, and 12 bases separated the two germline ends. CDR3 length: 12 amino acids. Germline V gene lookup returns CDR1 MNHEY and CDR2 SVGAGI. CDR3 sequence reads: CASRGAEATQYF. The CDR3 region has the DNA TGTGCCAGCAGGGGCGCGGAGGCGACCCAGTACTTC.

The J gene is TRBJ2-1, the V gene TRBV10-3, with TRBD2 matching over 9 bases. Germline trimming cut 2 bases from V and 9 bases from J; bases unmatched to any gene: 11. There are 16 residues in the CDR3. Germline V gene lookup returns CDR1 ENHRY and CDR2 SYGVKD. CDR3 in DNA: TGTGCCATCAGTGAGCAGGCTATAGCGGGAGTTGGTGAGCAGTTCTTC. Translated, it gives CAISEQAIAGVGEQFF.

This clone came up many times. This chain connects TRBV28 to TRBJ1-1; D unresolved. Trimming took 6 bases from V and 5 from J, leaving 16 bases between them. The V gene's germline CDR1 is MDHEN and CDR2 SYDVKM. The CDR3 sequence is 14 residues long. The CDR3 is CASRRGRAGTEAFF. Here the CDR3 DNA reads TGTGCCAGCAGACGAGGGAGGGCCGGTACTGAAGCTTTCTTT.

The chain combines TRBV15 with TRBJ1-6, with unresolved D. The germline CDR1 and CDR2 sequences are LNHNV and YYDKDF (reference sequence). V dropped 5 bases and J dropped 8 bases, with 10 bases sitting between them. This CDR3 region has 13 residues. This chain's CDR3 is CATSAEGDSPLHF. The DNA of the CDR3 is TGTGCCACCAGCGCGGAGGGTGATTCACCCCTCCACTTT.

The chain links TRBV29-1 to TRBJ1-3; TRBD1 agrees at 8 bases. This CDR3 comprises 14 residues. The germline CDR1 and CDR2 sequences are SQVTM and ANQGSEA. V dropped 6 bases and J dropped 1; count of bases not matched to a gene: 5. CDR3 in DNA: TGCAGCGTCGGGACAGGACCTTCTGGAAACACCATATATTTT. Its translation: CSVGTGPSGNTIYF.

CDR3 DNA: TGTGCCAGCAGCTCCCCCCAAGCGGGAGGAGGGGAGACCCAGTACTTC. Its protein is CASSSPQAGGGETQYF. The rearrangement joins TRBV11-3 to TRBJ2-5; 9 nucleotides agree with TRBD2. Germline trimming cut 4 bases from V and 5 bases from J; bases unmatched to any gene: 11. CDR1 and CDR2 from the germline V gene are SGHNT and YENEEA. The CDR3 consists of 16 residues.

The chain recombines TRBV4-3 with TRBJ1-2; tentative D call: TRBD1 (6 bases). This CDR3 is built from 14 residues. Trimming removed 0 bases at V and 7 bases at J, with 12 bases between. Germline CDR1 reads LGHNA; CDR2 reads YSLEER. The CDR3 reads CASSQEAQGGGYTF. The CDR3 DNA reads TGCGCCAGCAGCCAAGAGGCCCAAGGGGGTGGCTACACCTTC.

This sequence joins TRBV28 and TRBJ1-2; possibly TRBD1 for D (6 bases). Trimming took 6 bases from V and 4 from J, leaving 18 bases between them. This CDR3 is built from 15 residues. The germline V gene has CDR1 MDHEN and CDR2 SYDVKM. The CDR3 is CASRNTGIRGYGYTF. The DNA for the CDR3 is TGTGCCAGCAGAAACACAGGGATCCGGGGCTATGGCTACACCTTC.

This clone was found once. The V gene is TRBV3-1 (or the pseudogene TRBV3-2), the J gene TRBJ1-5; 8 bases match TRBD1. Trimming took 3 bases from V and 7 from J; bases not matched to a gene: 5. This CDR3 region has 14 residues. Per the germline V gene, CDR1 is LGHDT and CDR2 is YNNKEL (reference sequence). The CDR3 sequence: CASSHLGQGQPQHF. The CDR3 nucleotides are TGTGCCAGCAGCCATTTAGGACAGGGACAGCCCCAGCATTTT.

The chain uses TRBV28 and TRBJ2-5; 10 bases line up with TRBD2. From germline, CDR1 is MDHEN and CDR2 SYDVKM. Losses at the gene ends were 7 bases for V and 6 bases for J; bases not matched to a gene: 23. The CDR3 contains 19 residues. This CDR3 is CASKQGASGSTGPIQTQYF. DNA for the CDR3: TGTGCCAGCAAACAGGGCGCTAGCGGGAGTACTGGTCCAATACAGACCCAGTACTTC.

The chain uses TRBV4-2 and TRBJ2-2, with 9 nucleotides matching TRBD2. Germline V lookup: CDR1 LGHNA, CDR2 YNFKEQ. The CDR3 runs 18 residues. J gave up 0 bases and V 0 bases, and 5 bases lay outside the gene matches. The CDR3 region is CASSQDQLAGTNTGELFF. For the CDR3, the DNA is TGTGCCAGCAGCCAAGATCAGCTAGCGGGGACGAACACCGGGGAGCTGTTTTTT.

The rearrangement uses TRBV28 and TRBJ2-1, with 7 nucleotides matching TRBD2. The V gene's germline CDR1 is MDHEN and CDR2 SYDVKM. This CDR3 is built from 14 residues. V lost 5 bases to trimming and J lost 10 bases; unmatched junction nucleotides: 11. The CDR3 here is CASSLSGAGREQFF. CDR3 DNA: TGTGCCAGCAGTCTCAGCGGGGCTGGGAGGGAGCAGTTCTTC. Looking up the rest from reference TRBV28 and TRBJ2-1 gives the full variable domain: DVKVTQSSRYLVKRTGEKVFLECVQDMDHENMFWYRQDPGLGLRLIYFSYDVKMKEKGDIPEGYSVSREKKERFSLILESASTNQTSMYLCASSLSGAGREQFFGPGTRLTVL.

The CDR3 DNA is TGTGCCAGCAGTTTAGCTAGCGGGAACAATGAGCAGTTCTTC. It specifies CASSLASGNNEQFF. This sequence joins TRBV28 and TRBJ2-1; 9 nucleotides match TRBD2. The germline V gene has CDR1 MDHEN and CDR2 SYDVKM. J lost 5 bases, V lost 2 bases, and 1 base had no gene match. The CDR3 extends over 14 amino acids.

This chain uses TRBV19 with TRBJ1-2; D not certain. From germline, CDR1 is LNHDA and CDR2 SQIVND (reference sequence). The V end lost 6 bases, the J end lost 2 bases, and 13 bases lay between the germline ends. There are 14 residues in the CDR3. Here the CDR3 DNA reads TGTGCCAGTAGCCGGAGGCCCAGCAACTATGGCTACACCTTC. Translation: CASSRRPSNYGYTF.

The chain is built from TRBV19 and TRBJ2-2, with D possibly TRBD2 on 6 matching bases. CDR3 length: 14 residues. V lost 7 bases, J lost 7 bases, and 16 bases lay in between. Germline V gives CDR1 LNHDA, CDR2 SQIVND (reference sequence). CDR3 nucleotide sequence: TGTGCCAGTACGCTGGAGGGGCGGGACGGGGAGCTGTTTTTT. Its protein product is CASTLEGRDGELFF.

V and J are TRBV19 and TRBJ2-1, with D possibly being TRBD2 (6 bases). CDR1 and CDR2 (germline): LNHDA, SQIVND (reference sequence). The CDR3 has 14 residues. Deletions cut 5 bases from V and 4 bases from J, with 12 bases between. Here the CDR3 DNA reads TGTGCCAGTAGTGGGGGGAGGAGATACAATGAGCAGTTCTTC. This gives the protein CASSGGRRYNEQFF. Based on the CDR3 plus reference TRBV19 and TRBJ2-1, the full variable domain is DGGITQSPKYLFRKEGQNVTLSCEQNLNHDAMYWYRQDPGQGLRLIYYSQIVNDFQKGDIAEGYSVSREKKESFPLTVTSAQKNPTAFYLCASSGGRRYNEQFFGPGTRLTVL.

J is TRBJ2-6 and V is TRBV7-2; tentative D call: TRBD2 (6 bases). Looked up from germline, CDR1 is SGHTA and CDR2 is FQGNSA. The CDR3 covers 17 residues. V dropped 5 bases and J dropped 3 bases, with 17 bases sitting between them. The CDR3: CASSPLWRGVGANVLTF. The CDR3 DNA reads TGTGCCAGCAGCCCCCTGTGGCGGGGTGTTGGGGCCAACGTCCTGACTTTC.

The rearrangement links TRBV7-3 to TRBJ2-1; 7 bases align to TRBD1. CDR1 SGHTA and CDR2 FQGTGA come from the germline V gene. This CDR3 is built from 14 residues. V dropped 2 bases and J dropped 6; count of bases not matched to a gene: 4. DNA of the CDR3: TGTGCCAGCAGCTTAGATGCAGGGGGCAATGAGCAGTTCTTC. This translates into CASSLDAGGNEQFF. Combining the CDR3 with reference TRBV7-3 and TRBJ2-1 gives the whole variable domain GAGVSQTPSNKVTEKGKYVELRCDPISGHTALYWYRQSLGQGPEFLIYFQGTGAADDSGLPNDRFFAVRPEGSVSTLKIQRTERGDSAVYLCASSLDAGGNEQFFGPGTRLTVL.

The V and J genes are TRBV18 and TRBJ2-7; a weak D match, TRBD2 (5 bases). Trimming removed 0 bases from V and 2 bases from J, with 8 bases in between. CDR1 is KGHSH, CDR2 LQKENI, per germline. The CDR3 length is 14 residues. The CDR3 sequence: CASSPPTGTYEQYF. The CDR3, as DNA: TGTGCCAGCTCACCACCGACGGGGACCTACGAGCAGTACTTC.

The chain couples TRBV4-1 to TRBJ2-3, with TRBD2 matching 11 bases. The V gene end was trimmed by 0 bases and the J gene end by 0 bases; junction bases not matched to a gene: 8. This CDR3 spans 19 amino acids. CDR1 MGHRA and CDR2 YSYEKL come from the germline V gene. This chain's CDR3 is CASSQDYQGLAASTDTQYF. CDR3 DNA: TGCGCCAGCAGCCAAGATTACCAGGGACTAGCGGCTAGCACAGATACGCAGTATTTT.